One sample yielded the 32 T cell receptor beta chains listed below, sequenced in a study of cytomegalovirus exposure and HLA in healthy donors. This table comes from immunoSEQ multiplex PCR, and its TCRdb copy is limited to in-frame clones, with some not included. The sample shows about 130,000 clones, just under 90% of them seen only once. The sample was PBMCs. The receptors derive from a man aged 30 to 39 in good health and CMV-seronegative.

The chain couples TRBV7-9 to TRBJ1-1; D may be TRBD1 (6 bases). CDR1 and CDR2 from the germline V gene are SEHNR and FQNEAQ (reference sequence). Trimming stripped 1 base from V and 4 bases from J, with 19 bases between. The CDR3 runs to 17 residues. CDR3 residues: CASSLEVGRLRGTEAFF. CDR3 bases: TGTGCCAGCAGCTTAGAGGTTGGTCGGCTCAGGGGCACTGAAGCTTTCTTT.

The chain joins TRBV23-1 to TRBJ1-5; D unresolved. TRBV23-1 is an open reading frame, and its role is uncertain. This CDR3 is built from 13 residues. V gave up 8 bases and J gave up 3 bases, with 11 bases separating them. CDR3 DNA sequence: TGCGCCAGCCCTGCAGGATTCAATCAGCCCCAGCATTTT. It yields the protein CASPAGFNQPQHF.

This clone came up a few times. CDR3 amino acids: CASRSQNRYEQYF. CDR3 DNA sequence: TGTGCCAGCAGGAGCCAAAACCGCTACGAGCAGTACTTC. This chain connects TRBV2 to TRBJ2-7; D gene unclear. Per the germline V gene, CDR1 is SNHLY and CDR2 is FYNNEI. CDR3 size: 13 residues. V was clipped by 6 bases and J by 3 bases, with 12 bases between them.

The CDR3: CASSELGVGELFF. The CDR3 nucleotides read TGTGCCAGCAGTGAATTAGGGGTCGGGGAGCTGTTTTTT. The rearrangement joins TRBV2 to TRBJ2-2; D possibly corresponds to TRBD1 (5 bases). This CDR3 comprises 13 residues. The ends were cut back, 2 bases at V and 7 bases at J, with 8 bases in the middle. Germline CDR1 and CDR2: SNHLY and FYNNEI.

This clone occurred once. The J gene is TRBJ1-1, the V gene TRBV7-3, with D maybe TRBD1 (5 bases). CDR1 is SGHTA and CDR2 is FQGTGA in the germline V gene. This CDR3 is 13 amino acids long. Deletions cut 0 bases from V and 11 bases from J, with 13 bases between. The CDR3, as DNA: TGTGCCAGCAGCTTAACGGGGGGGTCATCGGCTTTCTTT. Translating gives CASSLTGGSSAFF.

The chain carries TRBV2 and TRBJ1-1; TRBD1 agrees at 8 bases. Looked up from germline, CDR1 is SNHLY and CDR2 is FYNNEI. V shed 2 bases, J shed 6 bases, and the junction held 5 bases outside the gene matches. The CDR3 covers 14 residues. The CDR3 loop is CASSENRGASEAFF. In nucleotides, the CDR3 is TGTGCCAGCAGTGAAAACAGGGGGGCATCTGAAGCTTTCTTT.

The CDR3 region is CASSLQGARETQYF. The CDR3 nucleotides read TGTGCCAGCAGTCTACAGGGGGCTCGGGAGACCCAGTACTTC. The chain recombines TRBV28 with TRBJ2-5, with TRBD1 matching 9 bases. The junction had 6 bases not matched to a gene; V was cut back by 5 bases and J by 5 bases. Germline V gene sequence: CDR1 MDHEN, CDR2 SYDVKM. The CDR3 covers 14 residues.

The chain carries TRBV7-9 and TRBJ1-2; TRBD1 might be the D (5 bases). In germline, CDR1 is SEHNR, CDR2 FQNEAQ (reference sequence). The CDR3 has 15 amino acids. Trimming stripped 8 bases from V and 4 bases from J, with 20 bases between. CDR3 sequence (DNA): TGTGCCAGCGAGGTGGGGGGAGTAGGGCCCTATGGCTACACCTTC. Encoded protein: CASEVGGVGPYGYTF.

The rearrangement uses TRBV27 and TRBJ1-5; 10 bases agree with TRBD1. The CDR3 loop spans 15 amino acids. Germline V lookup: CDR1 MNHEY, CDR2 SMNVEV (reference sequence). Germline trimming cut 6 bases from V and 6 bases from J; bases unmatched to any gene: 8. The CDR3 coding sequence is TGTGCCAGCAGCCGACAGGGGGCGCTTAGTCAGCCCCAGCATTTT. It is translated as CASSRQGALSQPQHF.

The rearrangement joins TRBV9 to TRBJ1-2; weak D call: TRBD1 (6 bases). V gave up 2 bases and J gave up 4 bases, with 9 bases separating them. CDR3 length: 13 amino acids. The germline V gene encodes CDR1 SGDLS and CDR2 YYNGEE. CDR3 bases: TGTGCCAGCAGCGTCGACAGGTCCTATGGCTACACCTTC. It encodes CASSVDRSYGYTF. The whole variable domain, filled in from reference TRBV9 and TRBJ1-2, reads DSGVTQTPKHLITATGQRVTLRCSPRSGDLSVYWYQQSLDQGLQFLIQYYNGEERAKGNILERFSAQQFPDLHSELNLSSLELGDSALYFCASSVDRSYGYTFGSGTRLTVV.

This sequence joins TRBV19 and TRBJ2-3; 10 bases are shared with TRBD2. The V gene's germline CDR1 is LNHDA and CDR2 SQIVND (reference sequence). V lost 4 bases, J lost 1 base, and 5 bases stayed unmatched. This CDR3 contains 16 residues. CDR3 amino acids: CASSSRLAGGTDTQYF. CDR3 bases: TGTGCCAGTAGTAGCCGTCTAGCGGGGGGCACAGATACGCAGTATTTT.

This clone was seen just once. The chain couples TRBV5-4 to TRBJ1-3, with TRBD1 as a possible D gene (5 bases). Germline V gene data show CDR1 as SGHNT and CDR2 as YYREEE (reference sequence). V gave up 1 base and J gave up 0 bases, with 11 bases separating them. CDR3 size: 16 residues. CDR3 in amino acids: CASSLTGPFSGNTIYF. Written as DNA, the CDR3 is TGTGCCAGCAGCTTGACAGGACCGTTCTCTGGAAACACCATATATTTT.

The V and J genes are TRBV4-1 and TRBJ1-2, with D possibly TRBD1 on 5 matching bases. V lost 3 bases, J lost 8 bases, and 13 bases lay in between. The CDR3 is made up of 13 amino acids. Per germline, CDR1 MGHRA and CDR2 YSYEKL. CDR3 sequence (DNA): TGCGCCAGCAGCCAGGTTGGGACTCGAGGCTACACCTTC. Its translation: CASSQVGTRGYTF.

The CDR3, as DNA: TGTGCCAGCAGTTCCACTAGCGGGGGCTCCTACAATGAGCAGTTCTTC. As protein: CASSSTSGGSYNEQFF. The chain is built from TRBV28 and TRBJ2-1; 11 bases match TRBD2. Germline trimming cut 4 bases from V and 0 bases from J; bases unmatched to any gene: 2. The CDR3 totals 16 residues. Germline CDR1 is MDHEN and CDR2 is SYDVKM.

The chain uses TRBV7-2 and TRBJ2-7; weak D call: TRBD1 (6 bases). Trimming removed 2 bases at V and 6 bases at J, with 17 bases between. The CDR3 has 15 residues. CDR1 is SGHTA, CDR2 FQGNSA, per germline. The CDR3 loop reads CASSLTGAGAAEQYF. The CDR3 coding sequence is TGTGCCAGCAGCTTAACCGGGGCAGGGGCGGCCGAGCAGTACTTC.

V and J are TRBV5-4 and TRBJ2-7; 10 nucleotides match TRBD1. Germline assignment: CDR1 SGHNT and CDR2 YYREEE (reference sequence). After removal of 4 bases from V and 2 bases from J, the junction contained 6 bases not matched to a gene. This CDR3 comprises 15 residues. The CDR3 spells CASSQGTGVPYEQYF. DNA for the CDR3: TGTGCCAGCAGCCAGGGGACAGGGGTCCCCTACGAGCAGTACTTC.

DNA of the CDR3: TGTGCCAGCAGCCCCCGGGACAGAACCTACGAGCAGTACTTC. This translates into CASSPRDRTYEQYF. The chain is built from TRBV7-8 and TRBJ2-7; TRBD1 matches at 7 bases. The CDR3 is made up of 14 amino acids. V shed 5 bases and J 2 bases; nucleotides not matched to a gene: 6. Germline lookup yields CDR1 SGHVS and CDR2 FQNEAQ.

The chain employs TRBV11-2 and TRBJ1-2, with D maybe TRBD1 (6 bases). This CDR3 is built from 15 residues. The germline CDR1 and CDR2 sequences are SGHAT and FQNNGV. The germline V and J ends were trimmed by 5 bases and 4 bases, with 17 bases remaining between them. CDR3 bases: TGTGCCAGCAGCCTACACAGGGTTCGAGGCTATGGCTACACCTTC. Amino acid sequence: CASSLHRVRGYGYTF.

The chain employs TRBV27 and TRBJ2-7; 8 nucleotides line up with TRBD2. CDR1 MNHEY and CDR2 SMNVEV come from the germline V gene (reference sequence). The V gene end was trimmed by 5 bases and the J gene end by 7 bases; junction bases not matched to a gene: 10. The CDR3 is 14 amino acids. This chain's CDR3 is CASSPRGGSSEQYF. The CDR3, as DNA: TGTGCCAGCAGTCCCCGGGGGGGGTCCTCGGAGCAGTACTTC.

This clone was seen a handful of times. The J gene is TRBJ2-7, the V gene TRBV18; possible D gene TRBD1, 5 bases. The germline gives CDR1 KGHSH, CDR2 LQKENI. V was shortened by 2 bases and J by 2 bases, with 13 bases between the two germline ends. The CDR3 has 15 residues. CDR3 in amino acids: CASSPGAGPTYEQYF. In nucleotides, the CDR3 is TGTGCCAGCTCACCAGGGGCAGGGCCAACCTACGAGCAGTACTTC.

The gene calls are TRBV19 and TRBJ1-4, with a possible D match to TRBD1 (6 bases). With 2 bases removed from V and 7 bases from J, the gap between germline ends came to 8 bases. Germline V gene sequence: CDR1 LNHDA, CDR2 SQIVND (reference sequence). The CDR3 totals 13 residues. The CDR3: CASSIYRAEKLFF. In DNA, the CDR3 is TGTGCCAGTAGTATATACAGGGCTGAAAAACTGTTTTTT.

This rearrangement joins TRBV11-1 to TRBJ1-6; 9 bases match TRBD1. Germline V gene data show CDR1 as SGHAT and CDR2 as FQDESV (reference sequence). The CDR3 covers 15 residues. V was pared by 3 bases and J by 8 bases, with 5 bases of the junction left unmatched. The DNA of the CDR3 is TGTGCCAGCAGCTTTACGGGACAGGGCTATTCACCCCTCCACTTT. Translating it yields CASSFTGQGYSPLHF.

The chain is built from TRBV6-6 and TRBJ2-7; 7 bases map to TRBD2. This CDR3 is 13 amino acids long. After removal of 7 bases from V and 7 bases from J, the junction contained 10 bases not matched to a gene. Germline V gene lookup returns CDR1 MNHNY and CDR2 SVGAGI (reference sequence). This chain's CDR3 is CASKRWGGWEQYF. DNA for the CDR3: TGTGCCAGCAAGCGGTGGGGGGGATGGGAGCAGTACTTC.

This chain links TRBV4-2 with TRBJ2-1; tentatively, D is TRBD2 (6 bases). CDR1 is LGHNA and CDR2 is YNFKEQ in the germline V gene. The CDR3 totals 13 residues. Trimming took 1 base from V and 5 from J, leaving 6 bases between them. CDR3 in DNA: TGTGCCAGCAGCCAAGGGGGGGACAATGAGCAGTTCTTC. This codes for CASSQGGDNEQFF.

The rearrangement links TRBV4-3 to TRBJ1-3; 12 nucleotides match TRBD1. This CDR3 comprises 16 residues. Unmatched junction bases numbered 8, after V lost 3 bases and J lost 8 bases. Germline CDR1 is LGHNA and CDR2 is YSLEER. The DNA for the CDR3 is TGCGCCAGCAGCCAGGGGGGACAGGGGGCTAGGGACACCATATATTTT. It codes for CASSQGGQGARDTIYF.

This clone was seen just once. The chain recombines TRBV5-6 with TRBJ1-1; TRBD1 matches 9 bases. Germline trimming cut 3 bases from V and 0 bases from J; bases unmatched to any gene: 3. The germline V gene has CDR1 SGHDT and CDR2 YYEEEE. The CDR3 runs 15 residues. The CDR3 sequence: CASSWGTGMNTEAFF. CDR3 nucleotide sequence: TGTGCCAGCAGCTGGGGGACAGGGATGAACACTGAAGCTTTCTTT.

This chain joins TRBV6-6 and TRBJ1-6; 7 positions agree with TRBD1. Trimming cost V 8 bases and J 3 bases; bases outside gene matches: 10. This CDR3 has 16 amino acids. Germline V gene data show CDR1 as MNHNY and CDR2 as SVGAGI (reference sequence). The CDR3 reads CASHRRGTVYNSPLHF. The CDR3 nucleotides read TGTGCCAGCCACCGGAGGGGGACAGTCTATAATTCACCCCTCCACTTT.

This chain's CDR3 is CASSLVGSRETQYF. The CDR3 bases are TGTGCCAGCAGCTTAGTAGGGAGCCGGGAGACCCAGTACTTC. The rearrangement joins TRBV7-2 to TRBJ2-5, with D perhaps TRBD2 (5 bases). This CDR3 is built from 14 residues. CDR1 SGHTA and CDR2 FQGNSA come from the germline V gene. V lost 1 base and J lost 5, with 11 bases in between.

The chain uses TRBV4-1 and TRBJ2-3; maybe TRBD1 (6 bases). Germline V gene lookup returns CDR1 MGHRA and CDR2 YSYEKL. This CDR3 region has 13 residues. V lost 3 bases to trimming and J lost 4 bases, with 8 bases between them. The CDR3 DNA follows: TGCGCCAGCAGCCAGGCAGGGGCAGATACGCAGTATTTT. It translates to CASSQAGADTQYF.

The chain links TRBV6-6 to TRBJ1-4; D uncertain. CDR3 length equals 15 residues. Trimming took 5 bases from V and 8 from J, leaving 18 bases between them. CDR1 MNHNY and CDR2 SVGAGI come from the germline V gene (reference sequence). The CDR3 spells CASSTPGLGREKLFF. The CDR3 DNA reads TGTGCCAGCAGTACTCCCGGACTTGGGCGGGAAAAACTGTTTTTT.

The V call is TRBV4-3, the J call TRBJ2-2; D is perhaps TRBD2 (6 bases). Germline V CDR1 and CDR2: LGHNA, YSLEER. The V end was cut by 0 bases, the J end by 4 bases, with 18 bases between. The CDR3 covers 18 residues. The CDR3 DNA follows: TGCGCCAGCAGCCAAGATTGGGACTGGGTCAGAAGCACCGGGGAGCTGTTTTTT. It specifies CASSQDWDWVRSTGELFF.

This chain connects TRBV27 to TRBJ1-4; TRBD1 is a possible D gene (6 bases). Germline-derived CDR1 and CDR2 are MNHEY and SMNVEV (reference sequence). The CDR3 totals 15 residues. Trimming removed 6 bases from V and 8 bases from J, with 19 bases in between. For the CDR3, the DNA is TGTGCCAGCAGCTCCCCCGACAGGTTAGGGGAAAAACTGTTTTTT. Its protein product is CASSSPDRLGEKLFF.